This T cell receptor (beta chain) was recorded in a study of T cells in tumors after PD-1 blockade. Study-wide background: Patients had no prior checkpoint blockade, systemic immunosuppressants, or anti-cancer therapy within 4 weeks. Treatment was either pembrolizumab 200 mg every 3 weeks or cemiplimab 350 mg every 2 weeks. Some patients also took daily vismodegib 150 mg during anti-PD-1 treatment. Mean per blood sample: 113,528 templates (about 24,000-257,772), 36,536 unique clonotypes.

Germline CDR1 reads MDHEN; CDR2 reads SYDVKM. The CDR3 loop spans 13 amino acids. The V end lost 7 bases, the J end lost 4 bases, and 11 bases lay between the germline ends. Repertoires were generated with immunoSEQ multiplex PCR, while TCRdb's copy carries only in-frame clones and drops some. The data contain around 45,000 clones, 79% of them singletons. This TCR was recovered from a human donor with advanced basal cell or squamous cell carcinoma (not recorded which). This material consisted of PBMCs, taken before anti-PD-1 therapy. The chain has TRBV28 and TRBJ1-3; D gene unclear. The CDR3 sequence: CASNLRWGNTIYF. CDR3 bases: TGTGCCAGCAACCTAAGGTGGGGAAACACCATATATTTT.